These 13 T cell receptor beta chains were all obtained from the same sample, sequenced in a study of T cell responses to AZD1222 COVID-19 vaccine. Data came from immunoSEQ multiplex PCR; TCRdb stores just in-frame clones and leaves some out. Among 120,000 or so clones, approximately 88% were seen once, and the ten largest hold around 30%. The input for sequencing was peripheral blood, taken on day 0 of AZD1222 vaccination. The receptors originated from an adult in good health.

The chain is built from TRBV13 and TRBJ1-2; the match to TRBD1 covers 7 bases. After removal of 3 bases from V and 5 bases from J, the junction contained 9 bases not matched to a gene. CDR3 length: 15 amino acids. Germline CDR1 is PRHDT and CDR2 is FYEKMQ (reference sequence). CDR3 sequence (DNA): TGTGCCAGCAGCTTCACCGAGGACAGGTTATATGGCTACACCTTC. This sequence encodes CASSFTEDRLYGYTF.

This chain joins TRBV7-9 and TRBJ1-1; D is possibly TRBD1 (5 bases). The CDR3 runs to 16 residues. The V gene lost 4 bases and the J gene lost 1 base, with 16 bases spanning the gap. Germline V CDR1 and CDR2: SEHNR, FQNEAQ (reference sequence). The CDR3 loop reads CASSSRGSRENTEAFF. The CDR3 region has the DNA TGTGCCAGCAGCTCGAGGGGAAGCAGGGAGAACACTGAAGCTTTCTTT.

This chain links TRBV7-2 with TRBJ2-5; D gene uncertain. Trimming shortened V by 1 base and J by 5 bases, and 14 bases separated the two germline ends. The CDR3 length is 15 residues. Germline V gene data show CDR1 as SGHTA and CDR2 as FQGNSA. The CDR3 spells CASSLGAGLGETQYF. CDR3 nucleotides: TGTGCCAGCAGCTTAGGAGCTGGGTTAGGGGAGACCCAGTACTTC. Drawing the rest from reference TRBV7-2 and TRBJ2-5, the complete variable domain is GAGVSQSPSNKVTEKGKDVELRCDPISGHTALYWYRQSLGQGLEFLIYFQGNSAPDKSGLPSDRFSAERTGGSVSTLTIQRTQQEDSAVYLCASSLGAGLGETQYFGPGTRLLVL.

The chain links TRBV6-4 to TRBJ2-7, with 12 bases that match TRBD2. V trimming: 3 bases; J trimming: 3 bases; junction bases outside the gene matches: 18. The length of the CDR3 is 20 residues. Germline V gene sequence: CDR1 MRHNA, CDR2 SNTAGT. The CDR3 spells CASSEPGGWLAGGLGYEQYF. The CDR3 nucleotides read TGTGCCAGCAGTGAACCTGGGGGATGGCTAGCGGGAGGGTTGGGCTACGAGCAGTACTTC.

The V call is TRBV9, the J call TRBJ2-1; TRBD2 matches at 10 bases. V dropped 1 base and J dropped 7; count of bases not matched to a gene: 2. The CDR3 consists of 14 residues. Germline loops: CDR1 SGDLS, CDR2 YYNGEE. The DNA for the CDR3 is TGTGCCAGCAGCGTAACTAGCGGGGTTAATGAGCAGTTCTTC. It yields the protein CASSVTSGVNEQFF. Full variable domain (remainder filled in from reference TRBV9 and TRBJ2-1): DSGVTQTPKHLITATGQRVTLRCSPRSGDLSVYWYQQSLDQGLQFLIQYYNGEERAKGNILERFSAQQFPDLHSELNLSSLELGDSALYFCASSVTSGVNEQFFGPGTRLTVL.

The chain carries TRBV6-2 or TRBV6-3 and TRBJ2-1, with 11 bases that match TRBD2. Trimming took 6 bases from V and 5 from J; bases not matched to a gene: 6. CDR3 length: 15 residues. Germline V gives CDR1 MNHEY, CDR2 SVGEGT. The CDR3 region has the DNA TGTGCCAGCAGCTTAGCGGGAGGGCTTCACAATGAGCAGTTCTTC. It specifies CASSLAGGLHNEQFF.

The chain has TRBV5-6 and TRBJ2-1; 11 bases align to TRBD2. After removal of 1 base from V and 12 bases from J, the junction contained 9 bases not matched to a gene. Per germline, CDR1 SGHDT and CDR2 YYEEEE. CDR3 length equals 15 residues. The CDR3 loop is CASSLRGLAVQGQFF. Written as DNA, the CDR3 is TGTGCCAGCAGCTTGAGGGGACTAGCGGTACAGGGGCAGTTCTTC.

This chain uses TRBV15 with TRBJ2-5; 12 nucleotides match TRBD2. Germline V CDR1 and CDR2: LNHNV, YYDKDF (reference sequence). The CDR3 is 17 residues long. V shed 0 bases, J shed 5 bases, and the junction held 7 bases outside the gene matches. In nucleotides, the CDR3 is TGTGCCACCAGCAGAGAGGCTAGCGGGAGGGTTCGGGAGACCCAGTACTTC. Its protein product is CATSREASGRVRETQYF.

The chain is built from TRBV3-1 (or the pseudogene TRBV3-2) and TRBJ1-2, with D unresolved. This CDR3 has 14 residues. Germline lookup yields CDR1 LGHDT and CDR2 YNNKEL (reference sequence). The germline V and J ends were trimmed by 4 bases and 0 bases, with 9 bases remaining between them. The CDR3 sequence: CASSRPATNYGYTF. CDR3 DNA: TGTGCCAGCAGCCGCCCTGCCACTAACTATGGCTACACCTTC.

The chain joins TRBV6-5 to TRBJ1-3; no definite D call. Germline V lookup: CDR1 MNHEY, CDR2 SVGAGI. Trimming shortened V by 7 bases and J by 0 bases, and 4 bases separated the two germline ends. This CDR3 spans 12 amino acids. CDR3 loop: CASTGSGNTIYF. The CDR3 DNA reads as TGTGCCAGCACGGGCTCTGGAAACACCATATATTTT.

This clone appeared a few times. V is TRBV27 and J is TRBJ1-1, with D hard to call. V lost 5 bases and J 5 bases, leaving 12 bases between the germline ends. Germline values: CDR1 MNHEY, CDR2 SMNVEV (reference sequence). The CDR3 runs 13 residues. The DNA for the CDR3 is TGTGCCAGCAGTGTCTACAGTGGGACTGAAGCTTTCTTT. Its protein product is CASSVYSGTEAFF.

The gene calls are TRBV3-1 (or the pseudogene TRBV3-2) and TRBJ2-5; D possibly corresponds to TRBD2 (5 bases). Germline-derived CDR1 and CDR2 are LGHDT and YNNKEL (reference sequence). The ends were cut back, 1 base at V and 5 bases at J, with 8 bases in the middle. The CDR3 sequence is 13 residues long. Written as DNA, the CDR3 is TGTGCCAGCAGCCAAGCTAGCTATGAGACCCAGTACTTC. Translation: CASSQASYETQYF.

The genes are TRBV12-3 or TRBV12-4 and TRBJ1-2; D possibly corresponds to TRBD1 (5 bases). V was shortened by 4 bases and J by 6 bases, with 12 bases between the two germline ends. The CDR3 loop spans 13 amino acids. CDR3 DNA: TGTGCCAGCAGTTCGGAAGGGACGGATGGCTACACCTTC. It translates to CASSSEGTDGYTF.